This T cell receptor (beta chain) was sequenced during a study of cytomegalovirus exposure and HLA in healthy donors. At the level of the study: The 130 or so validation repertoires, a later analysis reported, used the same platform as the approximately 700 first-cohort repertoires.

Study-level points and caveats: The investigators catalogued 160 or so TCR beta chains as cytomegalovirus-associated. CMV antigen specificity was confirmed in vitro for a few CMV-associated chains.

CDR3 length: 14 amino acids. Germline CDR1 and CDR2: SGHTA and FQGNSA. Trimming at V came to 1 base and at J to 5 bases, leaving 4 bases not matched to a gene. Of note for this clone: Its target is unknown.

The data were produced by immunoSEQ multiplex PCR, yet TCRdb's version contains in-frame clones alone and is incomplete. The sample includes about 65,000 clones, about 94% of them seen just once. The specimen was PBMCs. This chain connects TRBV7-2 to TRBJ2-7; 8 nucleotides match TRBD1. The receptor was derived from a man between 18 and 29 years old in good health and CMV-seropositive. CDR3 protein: CASSLVAGGDEQYF. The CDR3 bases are TGTGCCAGCAGCTTAGTGGCAGGGGGCGACGAGCAGTACTTC.